These 23 T cell receptor beta chains came from one sample sequenced in a study of cytomegalovirus exposure and HLA in healthy donors. The PCR made use of 60 Vbeta and 13 Jbeta primers. Libraries were prepared by immunoSEQ multiplex PCR; TCRdb keeps only in-frame clonotypes and omits some of them. The sample contains 200,000 to 250,000 clones, 75% to 90% of which appear only once. Specimen: PBMCs. The origin of the receptors is a boy between 2 and 10 years old in good health and CMV-seronegative.

The CDR3 reads CASSDGGGAGEQFF. For the CDR3, the DNA is TGTGCCAGCAGCGATGGCGGGGGGGCGGGTGAGCAGTTCTTC. V is TRBV11-3 and J is TRBJ2-1; 9 nucleotides match TRBD2. The ends lost 5 bases at V and 9 bases at J; junction bases unmatched: 8. Germline V gene data show CDR1 as SGHNT and CDR2 as YENEEA. The length of the CDR3 is 14 residues.

The V and J genes are TRBV18 and TRBJ2-1; 9 bases are a match to TRBD1. After removal of 4 bases from V and 7 bases from J, the junction contained 11 bases not matched to a gene. The CDR3 extends over 16 amino acids. Germline CDR1 is KGHSH and CDR2 is LQKENI. CDR3 nucleotides: TGTGCCAGCTCACACAACCCGGGACAGGGTTTAAATGAGCAGTTCTTC. Amino acid sequence: CASSHNPGQGLNEQFF.

This clone was counted a few times. CDR3 sequence (DNA): TGTGCCTGGAGTACAAACATGAACACTGAAGCTTTCTTT. It is translated as CAWSTNMNTEAFF. The chain links TRBV30 to TRBJ1-1; D unclear. The germline V gene has CDR1 GTSNPN and CDR2 SVGIG (reference sequence). This CDR3 spans 13 amino acids. The germline V and J ends were trimmed by 2 bases and 0 bases, with 7 bases remaining between them.

The chain couples TRBV19 to TRBJ1-2; TRBD1 agrees at 11 bases. This CDR3 region has 15 residues. Germline V CDR1 and CDR2: LNHDA, SQIVND (reference sequence). V lost 9 bases and J lost 4; bases outside the gene matches: 10. The DNA for the CDR3 is TGTGCCAGCCGGGACAGGGGGATCCCCCTCTATGGCTACACCTTC. This sequence encodes CASRDRGIPLYGYTF. Together with reference TRBV19 and TRBJ1-2, the CDR3 gives the full variable domain: DGGITQSPKYLFRKEGQNVTLSCEQNLNHDAMYWYRQDPGQGLRLIYYSQIVNDFQKGDIAEGYSVSREKKESFPLTVTSAQKNPTAFYLCASRDRGIPLYGYTFGSGTRLTVV.

This clone was counted between two and nine times. This chain uses TRBV2 with TRBJ2-7; 7 bases line up with TRBD2. Trimming took 7 bases from V and 2 from J; bases not matched to a gene: 11. CDR1 is SNHLY, CDR2 FYNNEI, per germline. The CDR3 runs 15 residues. The CDR3: CASKEAGPYTYEQYF. The CDR3 DNA reads TGTGCCAGCAAAGAAGCGGGGCCATACACCTACGAGCAGTACTTC.

V gene TRBV29-1 combines with J gene TRBJ2-2, with TRBD1 matching over 12 bases. Germline CDR1 is SQVTM and CDR2 is ANQGSEA. The CDR3 spans 15 residues. With 4 bases clipped from V and 3 bases from J, the junction kept 3 bases outside the gene matches. The CDR3 reads CSVGGTGGHTGELFF. The CDR3 DNA reads as TGCAGCGTTGGGGGGACAGGGGGCCACACCGGGGAGCTGTTTTTT.

This rearrangement joins TRBV15 to TRBJ1-1; D not resolved. Germline CDR1 reads LNHNV; CDR2 reads YYDKDF (reference sequence). V was clipped by 0 bases and J by 11 bases, with 7 bases between them. CDR3 length: 11 amino acids. The CDR3 nucleotides read TGTGCCACCAGCAGAGATCATCAGGCTTTCTTT. Its protein product is CATSRDHQAFF.

A single count supports this clone. In DNA form, the CDR3 reads TGTGCCAGCAGAGTAGCGGGAGGGCCAACCGAGCAGTACTTC. This encodes CASRVAGGPTEQYF. The V call is TRBV13, the J call TRBJ2-7, with TRBD2 identical over 11 bases. This CDR3 has 14 amino acids. V lost 6 bases to trimming and J lost 6 bases; unmatched junction nucleotides: 7. CDR1 is PRHDT and CDR2 is FYEKMQ in the germline V gene (reference sequence).

V is TRBV6-1 and J is TRBJ2-1, with a tentative D call TRBD2 (6 bases). The CDR3 consists of 15 residues. The V gene lost 5 bases and the J gene lost 4 bases, with 15 bases spanning the gap. Germline CDR1 MNHNS, CDR2 SASEGT. CDR3: CASSLWDFQYNEQFF. The DNA of the CDR3 is TGTGCCAGCAGTCTCTGGGACTTTCAGTACAATGAGCAGTTCTTC.

Comment on this clone: The germline gene is not matched at one end of the junction; a read error may be the cause. The V and J genes are TRBV6-5 and TRBJ1-5, with 10 bases matching TRBD1. Germline V CDR1 and CDR2: MNHEY, SVGAGI. This CDR3 has 15 amino acids. The CDR3 DNA reads TGTGCCAGCAGGAGGACAGGGGGAAGCATTCAGCCCCAGCATTTT. As protein: CASRRTGGSIQPQHF.

The rearrangement links TRBV19 to TRBJ1-1, with D possibly TRBD1 on 6 matching bases. Per the germline V gene, CDR1 is LNHDA and CDR2 is SQIVND (reference sequence). The CDR3 covers 13 residues. V was shortened by 9 bases and J by 0 bases, with 11 bases between the two germline ends. CDR3 sequence (DNA): TGTGCCAGCGCAGGGGCCCTGAACACTGAAGCTTTCTTT. Its protein is CASAGALNTEAFF.

In DNA, the CDR3 is TGTGCCAGCAGTTTAGGGGGATACAGCGGGACAGGGGGGCTCTATGGCTACACCTTC. Translation: CASSLGGYSGTGGLYGYTF. The V gene is TRBV28, the J gene TRBJ1-2; 11 positions match TRBD1. With V trimmed by 2 bases and J by 4 bases, 15 bases remained unmatched. Germline V lookup: CDR1 MDHEN, CDR2 SYDVKM. The CDR3 spans 19 residues.

This chain joins TRBV13 and TRBJ2-5, with 9 bases lining up with TRBD1. Germline-derived CDR1 and CDR2 are PRHDT and FYEKMQ (reference sequence). This CDR3 region has 16 residues. The junction had 9 bases not matched to a gene; V was cut back by 3 bases and J by 4 bases. CDR3 sequence (DNA): TGTGCCAGCAGCTTTCGGACAGGGGAGACGGGAGAGACCCAGTACTTC. Translated: CASSFRTGETGETQYF.

Remarks on this clone: Other DNA sequences in this specimen translate into the identical CDR3. This rearrangement joins TRBV6-1 to TRBJ1-6, with 10 bases matching TRBD1. Trimming cost V 3 bases and J 7 bases; bases outside gene matches: 0. The CDR3 is 14 residues long. CDR1 MNHNS and CDR2 SASEGT come from the germline V gene. The CDR3 DNA is TGTGCCAGCAGTGAGGGACAGGGGAATTCACCCCTCCACTTT. Its protein is CASSEGQGNSPLHF.

The chain employs TRBV25-1 and TRBJ1-2, with a tentative D call TRBD1 (5 bases). Germline lookup yields CDR1 MGHDK and CDR2 SYGVNS. The CDR3 covers 12 residues. Trimming left V 2 bases short and J 7 bases short, with 8 bases between. CDR3 sequence reads: CASSEGDFGYTF. The CDR3 DNA sequence: TGTGCCAGCAGTGAAGGGGACTTTGGCTACACCTTC.

The chain combines TRBV14 with TRBJ1-1, with D hard to call. Trimming shortened V by 0 bases and J by 6 bases, and 17 bases separated the two germline ends. Germline values: CDR1 SGHDN, CDR2 FVKESK. This CDR3 is 16 amino acids long. The chain's CDR3 is CASSQDTGLSLAEAFF. Written as DNA, the CDR3 is TGTGCCAGCAGCCAAGACACGGGTCTTTCTTTGGCTGAAGCTTTCTTT.

This chain links TRBV2 with TRBJ2-1, with TRBD1 matching over 7 bases. The CDR3 runs 15 residues. CDR1 is SNHLY and CDR2 is FYNNEI in the germline V gene. The J segment lost 5 bases and the V segment lost 7 bases, leaving 11 bases of the junction unmatched. The CDR3, as DNA: TGTGCCAGCAACAAGCCGGGACAGACCAACAATGAGCAGTTCTTC. It codes for CASNKPGQTNNEQFF.

The J gene is TRBJ2-3, the V gene TRBV27, with 15 bases that match TRBD2. This CDR3 is built from 16 residues. V gave up 8 bases and J gave up 0 bases; unmatched junction bases: 3. The germline V gene encodes CDR1 MNHEY and CDR2 SMNVEV (reference sequence). CDR3 bases: TGTGCCAGCGGGACTAGCGGGGGGTCTAGCACAGATACGCAGTATTTT. This gives the protein CASGTSGGSSTDTQYF.

This clone was seen just once. This sequence joins TRBV2 and TRBJ2-3, with 8 bases lining up with TRBD2. The germline V gene has CDR1 SNHLY and CDR2 FYNNEI. The V gene end was trimmed by 6 bases and the J gene end by 7 bases; junction bases not matched to a gene: 6. The CDR3 runs to 13 residues. CDR3 nucleotides: TGTGCCAGCAGCGGGGGGGTGGTCAATACGCAGTATTTT. This sequence encodes CASSGGVVNTQYF. Drawing the rest from reference TRBV2 and TRBJ2-3, the complete variable domain is EPEVTQTPSHQVTQMGQEVILRCVPISNHLYFYWYRQILGQKVEFLVSFYNNEISEKSEIFDDQFSVERPDGSNFTLKIRSTKLEDSAMYFCASSGGVVNTQYFGPGTRLTVL.

The V gene is TRBV10-3, the J gene TRBJ2-7; D is possibly TRBD2 (7 bases). The germline V gene encodes CDR1 ENHRY and CDR2 SYGVKD. Trimming removed 0 bases at V and 0 bases at J, with 9 bases between. The CDR3 covers 15 residues. Here the CDR3 reads CAISESGGVSYEQYF. CDR3 in DNA: TGTGCCATCAGTGAGTCAGGGGGGGTCTCCTACGAGCAGTACTTC.

This clone was seen just once. The V call is TRBV25-1, the J call TRBJ2-7, with a tentative D call TRBD2 (6 bases). The V end was cut by 1 base, the J end by 2 bases, with 12 bases between. Germline V gene data show CDR1 as MGHDK and CDR2 as SYGVNS. CDR3 length: 15 amino acids. The DNA for the CDR3 is TGTGCCAGCAGTGAATCCAGGGCGGGGACCTACGAGCAGTACTTC. Translated, it gives CASSESRAGTYEQYF.

V gene TRBV29-1 combines with J gene TRBJ2-5; TRBD1 agrees at 9 bases. CDR1 and CDR2 (germline): SQVTM, ANQGSEA. Unmatched junction bases numbered 6, after V lost 2 bases and J lost 5 bases. There are 14 residues in the CDR3. CDR3 sequence: CSVETGGELETQYF. CDR3 nucleotide sequence: TGCAGCGTTGAAACAGGGGGCGAGTTGGAGACCCAGTACTTC.

This chain links TRBV4-1 with TRBJ2-7; 8 bases map to TRBD1. The V and J ends lost 2 bases and 3 bases, in that order; junction bases with no gene match: 3. The CDR3 runs 14 residues. Germline CDR1 is MGHRA and CDR2 is YSYEKL. CDR3 in amino acids: CASSQQGQGYEQYF. The CDR3 nucleotides are TGCGCCAGCAGCCAACAAGGACAGGGCTACGAGCAGTACTTC.